This T cell receptor (beta chain) was found in a study of blood T cell repertoires in COVID-19. Overall study: Both acute and convalescent COVID-19 samples were obtained from the United States, Italy and Spain. The analysed material was cDNA or gDNA that came from T cells, B-cell-depleted T cells, or PBMCs.

As handled by the study authors: Amplification of reference gene primers was used by the study to estimate nucleated cell counts. Assay: immunoSEQ multiplex PCR; the TCRdb copy retains only in-frame clones and omits some. V, J and clone size are those of that table, while D and trimming were read from the DNA. In the table there are tens of thousands of clones, roughly 90% of which are singletons. The sequencing sample was made of peripheral blood. The TCR comes from a human donor with active COVID-19. The donor label of this sample is uncertain.

CDR3 region: CASSDPTRGSETQYF. The CDR3, as DNA: TGTGCCAGCAGCGACCCGACAAGGGGGTCAGAGACCCAGTACTTC. The gene calls are TRBV5-8 and TRBJ2-5, with D possibly being TRBD1 (6 bases). The CDR3 extends over 15 amino acids. With 4 bases removed from V and 4 bases from J, the gap between germline ends came to 17 bases. The germline CDR1 and CDR2 sequences are SGHTS and YDEGEE.